These T cell receptor beta chains were read from a single sample in a study of sequential checkpoint blockade in melanoma. Using immunoSEQ multiplex PCR, the repertoire was profiled, and TCRdb retains in-frame clones only, with some absent. Of 8,000 to 10,000 clones in the sample, about 25% were seen once. The starting material was tumor tissue (inferred from file names), obtained from a patient given nivolumab and ipilimumab in sequence. The receptor source for this set is a human donor with melanoma. Each CDR3 is given with its conserved first and last residue. A D gene is named only where the DNA matches it firmly. The size field is filled for only some rows; it gives once, few, many or a size class.

abundance: .
len: 14
j_gene: TRBJ2-7
d_gene: .
v_gene: TRBV19
CDR3nt: TGTGCCAGTAGTTCGGACGCTCGCTCCTACGAGCAGTACTTC
CDR3aa: CASSSDARSYEQYF

abundance: few
len: 14
j_gene: TRBJ1-1
d_gene: TRBD1
v_gene: TRBV28
CDR3nt: TGTGCCAGCAGCCAGGGGGGTGGGAACACTGAAGCTTTCTTT
CDR3aa: CASSQGGGNTEAFF

abundance: .
len: 13
j_gene: TRBJ2-7
d_gene: .
v_gene: TRBV7-4
CDR3nt: TGTGCCAGCAGCCGAACTAGCAACTACGAGCAGTACTTC
CDR3aa: CASSRTSNYEQYF

abundance: medium-sized
len: 15
j_gene: TRBJ2-1
d_gene: TRBD2
v_gene: TRBV4-1
CDR3nt: TGCGCCAGCAGCCAAGACTCTAGCGGCTACAATGAGCAGTTCTTC
CDR3aa: CASSQDSSGYNEQFF

abundance: .
len: 17
j_gene: TRBJ2-1
d_gene: TRBD2
v_gene: TRBV11-3
CDR3nt: TGTGCCAGCAGCTTAGTGGGACTAGCGGGCCTCTACAATGAGCAGTTCTTC
CDR3aa: CASSLVGLAGLYNEQFF

abundance: medium-sized
len: 16
j_gene: TRBJ1-3
d_gene: .
v_gene: TRBV11-3
CDR3nt: TGTGCCAGCAGCTTAATGTGGGGGGCCTCCGGAAACACCATATATTTT
CDR3aa: CASSLMWGASGNTIYF

abundance: few
len: 13
j_gene: TRBJ1-2
d_gene: .
v_gene: TRBV6-8
CDR3nt: TGTGCCAGCAGCCCAACAGAGCCGGGGGGCTACACCTTC
CDR3aa: CASSPTEPGGYTF

abundance: many
len: 14
j_gene: TRBJ2-1
d_gene: .
v_gene: TRBV11-3
CDR3nt: TGTGCCAGCAGCTCCTTAACATCCTACAATGAGCAGTTCTTC
CDR3aa: CASSSLTSYNEQFF

abundance: .
len: 13
j_gene: TRBJ2-7
d_gene: .
v_gene: TRBV14
CDR3nt: TGTGCCAGCAGCCCCCGAAAGTCGGAGGGGCAGTACTTC
CDR3aa: CASSPRKSEGQYF

abundance: many
len: 13
j_gene: TRBJ2-2
d_gene: TRBD2
v_gene: TRBV6-8
CDR3nt: TGTGCCAGCAGTTGGACTAGCACCGGGGAGCTGTTTTTT
CDR3aa: CASSWTSTGELFF

abundance: .
len: 14
j_gene: TRBJ1-4
d_gene: .
v_gene: TRBV11-3
CDR3nt: TGTGCCAGCAGCTTGGACATCGGGAATGAAAAACTGTTTTTT
CDR3aa: CASSLDIGNEKLFF

abundance: .
len: 16
j_gene: TRBJ2-7
d_gene: .
v_gene: TRBV18
CDR3nt: TGTGCCAGCTCACCAGGGGCAGGGGTGGCAACCTACGAGCAGTACTTC
CDR3aa: CASSPGAGVATYEQYF

abundance: few
len: 16
j_gene: TRBJ2-3
d_gene: TRBD2
v_gene: TRBV6-8
CDR3nt: TGTGCCAGCAGTTACCCGGCGGGAGAAGGGGCAGATACGCAGTATTTT
CDR3aa: CASSYPAGEGADTQYF

abundance: medium-sized
len: 15
j_gene: TRBJ2-5
d_gene: .
v_gene: TRBV11-3
CDR3nt: TGTGCCAGCAGCCCCCAGACAGGAATCCAAGAGACCCAGTACTTC
CDR3aa: CASSPQTGIQETQYF

abundance: .
len: 15
j_gene: TRBJ1-2
d_gene: .
v_gene: TRBV11-3
CDR3nt: TGTGCCAGCAGCCTACTGGGGCAGGGTGTCTATGGCTACACCTTC
CDR3aa: CASSLLGQGVYGYTF

abundance: many
len: 16
j_gene: TRBJ2-3
d_gene: TRBD2
v_gene: TRBV11-3
CDR3nt: TGTGCCAGCAGCTTAGACCTAGCGGGAGGGACAGATACGCAGTATTTT
CDR3aa: CASSLDLAGGTDTQYF

abundance: once
len: 14
j_gene: TRBJ2-5
d_gene: TRBD1
v_gene: TRBV19
CDR3nt: TGTGCCAGTAGTCCCGGGACAGCGAAAGAGACCCAGTACTTC
CDR3aa: CASSPGTAKETQYF

abundance: medium-sized
len: 16
j_gene: TRBJ2-4
d_gene: .
v_gene: TRBV11-3
CDR3nt: TGTGCCAGCAGCGGGCGGACACACCTAGCCAAAAACATTCAGTACTTC
CDR3aa: CASSGRTHLAKNIQYF

abundance: once
len: 15
j_gene: TRBJ2-7
d_gene: TRBD1
v_gene: TRBV19
CDR3nt: TGTGCCAGTAGCCCCAGGGGGACAGAGTTTTACGAGCAGTACTTC
CDR3aa: CASSPRGTEFYEQYF

abundance: once
len: 12
j_gene: TRBJ2-7
d_gene: .
v_gene: TRBV12-5
CDR3nt: TGTGCTTTAAACGGGGCTTCCTACGAGCAGTACTTC
CDR3aa: CALNGASYEQYF

abundance: many
len: 16
j_gene: TRBJ2-7
d_gene: TRBD2
v_gene: TRBV11-3
CDR3nt: TGTGCCAGCAGCCCTCTGACTAGCGGGACCCTCCACGAGCAGTACTTC
CDR3aa: CASSPLTSGTLHEQYF

abundance: medium-sized
len: 14
j_gene: TRBJ2-1
d_gene: TRBD2
v_gene: TRBV11-3
CDR3nt: TGTGCCAGCAGCTTACTAGCGGGAGGCAATGAGCAGTTCTTC
CDR3aa: CASSLLAGGNEQFF

abundance: few
len: 15
j_gene: TRBJ2-3
d_gene: .
v_gene: TRBV9
CDR3nt: TGTGCCAGCAGCTCAGGAGTGGGGGCCACAGATACGCAGTATTTT
CDR3aa: CASSSGVGATDTQYF

abundance: few
len: 19
j_gene: TRBJ1-6
d_gene: TRBD1
v_gene: TRBV6-8
CDR3nt: TGTGCCAGCAGTCTTCCCCAGGGCCCGGGACAGGGACTTCGTTCACCCCTCCACTTT
CDR3aa: CASSLPQGPGQGLRSPLHF

abundance: .
len: 15
j_gene: TRBJ1-2
d_gene: .
v_gene: TRBV19
CDR3nt: TGTGCCAGTACCACACCCGGAGCAGGTATCTATGGCTACACCTTC
CDR3aa: CASTTPGAGIYGYTF

abundance: few
len: 14
j_gene: TRBJ2-7
d_gene: TRBD1
v_gene: TRBV2
CDR3nt: TGTGCCAGCAGCCCGGACAGGAGCTCCTACGAGCAGTACTTC
CDR3aa: CASSPDRSSYEQYF

abundance: .
len: 15
j_gene: TRBJ2-3
d_gene: .
v_gene: TRBV15
CDR3nt: TGTGCCACCAGCAGAGGAGGTTCTCTCACAGATACGCAGTATTTT
CDR3aa: CATSRGGSLTDTQYF

abundance: few
len: 15
j_gene: TRBJ2-1
d_gene: .
v_gene: TRBV30
CDR3nt: TGTGCCTGGAAGGGGTTTAATTTAGGCGGTAGTGAGCAGTTCTTC
CDR3aa: CAWKGFNLGGSEQFF

abundance: .
len: 14
j_gene: TRBJ2-7
d_gene: .
v_gene: TRBV18
CDR3nt: TGTGCCAGCTCACCAGACCAGAGCTCCTACGAGCAGTACTTC
CDR3aa: CASSPDQSSYEQYF

abundance: .
len: 15
j_gene: TRBJ2-7
d_gene: TRBD1
v_gene: TRBV5-1
CDR3nt: TGCGCCAGCAGGGTCGACAGGGCGCTGACCTACGAGCAGTACTTC
CDR3aa: CASRVDRALTYEQYF

abundance: medium-sized
len: 14
j_gene: TRBJ1-4
d_gene: TRBD1
v_gene: TRBV28
CDR3nt: TGTGCCAGCTATGGACAGGACGGTTCCGAAAAACTGTTTTTT
CDR3aa: CASYGQDGSEKLFF

abundance: .
len: 16
j_gene: TRBJ2-2
d_gene: .
v_gene: TRBV18
CDR3nt: TGTGCCAGCTCCTCCCTGGCCATCTCTACTACCGGGGAGCTGTTTTTT
CDR3aa: CASSSLAISTTGELFF

abundance: .
len: 14
j_gene: TRBJ2-7
d_gene: TRBD1
v_gene: TRBV5-1
CDR3nt: TGCGCCAGCAGCCTGGGGACAGGGGGTAACGAGCAGTACTTC
CDR3aa: CASSLGTGGNEQYF

abundance: .
len: 12
j_gene: TRBJ2-5
d_gene: .
v_gene: TRBV30
CDR3nt: TGTGCCTGGAGTGAGGCTGGGGAGACCCAGTACTTC
CDR3aa: CAWSEAGETQYF

abundance: many
len: 15
j_gene: TRBJ2-1
d_gene: TRBD2
v_gene: TRBV11-3
CDR3nt: TGTGCCAGCAGCGGTATTAGAGCGGGAGTCAATGAGCAGTTCTTC
CDR3aa: CASSGIRAGVNEQFF

abundance: few
len: 15
j_gene: TRBJ2-2
d_gene: TRBD1
v_gene: TRBV16
CDR3nt: TGTGCCAGCAGCCAATCAGGGGGCAACACCGGGGAGCTGTTTTTT
CDR3aa: CASSQSGGNTGELFF

abundance: few
len: 15
j_gene: TRBJ1-5
d_gene: .
v_gene: TRBV28
CDR3nt: TGTGCCAGCAGTTCCGTAATGGTAGGCGATCAGCCCCAGCATTTT
CDR3aa: CASSSVMVGDQPQHF

abundance: .
len: 14
j_gene: TRBJ2-7
d_gene: .
v_gene: TRBV7-6
CDR3nt: TGTGCCAGCAGCCCCGCAGGGTCGGGTCGGGAGCAGTACTTC
CDR3aa: CASSPAGSGREQYF

abundance: many
len: 14
j_gene: TRBJ2-7
d_gene: TRBD1
v_gene: TRBV6-8
CDR3nt: TGTGCCAGTACTCCCACAGGGGTTGGGAACGAGCAGTACTTC
CDR3aa: CASTPTGVGNEQYF

abundance: medium-sized
len: 14
j_gene: TRBJ2-7
d_gene: .
v_gene: TRBV6-1
CDR3nt: TGTGCCAGCAGTGAAGGGAACTTTTTGTACGAGCAGTACTTC
CDR3aa: CASSEGNFLYEQYF

abundance: few
len: 16
j_gene: TRBJ2-1
d_gene: TRBD1
v_gene: TRBV6-8
CDR3nt: TGTGCCAGCAGTTCAAGGACAGGGGGCGCTAGGGATGAGCAGTTCTTC
CDR3aa: CASSSRTGGARDEQFF

abundance: .
len: 14
j_gene: TRBJ1-1
d_gene: .
v_gene: TRBV6-8
CDR3nt: TGTGCCAGCAGTTACGGTCGGGCCAACACTGAAGCTTTCTTT
CDR3aa: CASSYGRANTEAFF

abundance: many
len: 14
j_gene: TRBJ2-5
d_gene: .
v_gene: TRBV7-6
CDR3nt: TGTGCTAGCAGCCGTGGGACGGGAGTAGAGACCCAGTACTTC
CDR3aa: CASSRGTGVETQYF

abundance: .
len: 14
j_gene: TRBJ2-1
d_gene: .
v_gene: TRBV11-3
CDR3nt: TGTGCCAGCAGCCGGAGGAACTCCTACAATGAGCAGTTCTTC
CDR3aa: CASSRRNSYNEQFF

abundance: few
len: 16
j_gene: TRBJ1-2
d_gene: TRBD1
v_gene: TRBV6-7
CDR3nt: TGTGCCAGCAGTGAAGCCGGGGCCAGGGGGCTAGGCGGCTACACCTTC
CDR3aa: CASSEAGARGLGGYTF

abundance: medium-sized
len: 15
j_gene: TRBJ1-6
d_gene: .
v_gene: TRBV5-1
CDR3nt: TGCGCCAGCAGTTTCCAGGGATCCGCGAATTCACCCCTCCACTTT
CDR3aa: CASSFQGSANSPLHF

abundance: .
len: 15
j_gene: TRBJ2-3
d_gene: TRBD2
v_gene: TRBV18
CDR3nt: TGTGCCAGCTCAATGGGACTAGCGGACACAGATACGCAGTATTTT
CDR3aa: CASSMGLADTDTQYF

abundance: few
len: 14
j_gene: TRBJ2-1
d_gene: .
v_gene: TRBV4-1
CDR3nt: TGCGCCAGCAGCCAAGATAGGGTTCGCAATGAGCAGTTCTTC
CDR3aa: CASSQDRVRNEQFF

abundance: .
len: 15
j_gene: TRBJ1-2
d_gene: TRBD1
v_gene: TRBV5-1
CDR3nt: TGCGCCAGCAGTTTTCCGGGACAGGCTGCTGGTGGCTACACCTTC
CDR3aa: CASSFPGQAAGGYTF

abundance: .
len: 13
j_gene: TRBJ2-4
d_gene: TRBD1
v_gene: TRBV30
CDR3nt: TGTGCCTCAAAGGACAGGGGGCGAGACATTCAGTACTTC
CDR3aa: CASKDRGRDIQYF

abundance: few
len: 11
j_gene: TRBJ2-7
d_gene: .
v_gene: TRBV6-7
CDR3nt: TGTGCCACGTCCTTCTCCTACGAGCAGTACTTC
CDR3aa: CATSFSYEQYF

abundance: few
len: 14
j_gene: TRBJ1-1
d_gene: .
v_gene: TRBV28
CDR3nt: TGTGCCAGCAGTTTGGAACATCTGAACACTGAAGCTTTCTTT
CDR3aa: CASSLEHLNTEAFF

abundance: few
len: 13
j_gene: TRBJ1-2
d_gene: .
v_gene: TRBV2
CDR3nt: TGTGCCAGTACCCCCGGGACATTCTATGGCTACACCTTC
CDR3aa: CASTPGTFYGYTF

abundance: .
len: 16
j_gene: TRBJ1-5
d_gene: .
v_gene: TRBV7-5
CDR3nt: TGTGCCAGCAGCCCCGGACAGGGGTCGGCGAGGCAGCCCCAGCATTTT
CDR3aa: CASSPGQGSARQPQHF

abundance: .
len: 14
j_gene: TRBJ2-5
d_gene: .
v_gene: TRBV6-8
CDR3nt: TGTGCCAGCAGCCTCAAAGTATCTCAAGGGACCCAGTACTTC
CDR3aa: CASSLKVSQGTQYF